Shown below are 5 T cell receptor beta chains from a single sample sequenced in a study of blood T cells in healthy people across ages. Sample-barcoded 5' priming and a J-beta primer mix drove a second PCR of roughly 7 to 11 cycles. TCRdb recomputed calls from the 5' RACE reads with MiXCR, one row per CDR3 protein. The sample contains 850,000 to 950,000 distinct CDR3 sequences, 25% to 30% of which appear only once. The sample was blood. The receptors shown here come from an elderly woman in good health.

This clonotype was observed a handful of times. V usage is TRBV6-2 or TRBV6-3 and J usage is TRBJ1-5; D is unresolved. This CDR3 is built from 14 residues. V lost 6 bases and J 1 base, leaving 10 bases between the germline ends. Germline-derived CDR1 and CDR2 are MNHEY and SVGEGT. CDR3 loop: CASRPTASNQPQHF. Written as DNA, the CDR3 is TGTGCCAGCAGACCTACAGCAAGCAATCAGCCCCAGCATTTT.

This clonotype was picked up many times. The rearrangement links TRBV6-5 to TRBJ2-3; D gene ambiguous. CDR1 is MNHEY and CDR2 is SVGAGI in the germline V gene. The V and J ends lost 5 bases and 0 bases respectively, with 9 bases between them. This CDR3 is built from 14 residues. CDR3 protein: CASSRSASTDTQYF. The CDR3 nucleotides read TGTGCCAGCAGTCGATCCGCTAGCACAGATACGCAGTATTTT.

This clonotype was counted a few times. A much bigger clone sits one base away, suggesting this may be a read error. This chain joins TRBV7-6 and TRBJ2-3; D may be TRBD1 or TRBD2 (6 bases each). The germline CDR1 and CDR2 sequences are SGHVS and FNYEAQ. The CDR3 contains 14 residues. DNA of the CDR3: TGTGCCAGCAACTTAGGGGGGCCCGCAGATACGCAGTATTTT. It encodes CASNLGGPADTQYF.

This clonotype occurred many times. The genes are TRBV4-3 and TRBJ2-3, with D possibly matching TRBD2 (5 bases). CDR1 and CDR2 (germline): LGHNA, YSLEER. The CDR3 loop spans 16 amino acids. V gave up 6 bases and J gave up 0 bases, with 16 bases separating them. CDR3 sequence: CASSREYGVSTDTQYF. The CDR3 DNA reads TGCGCCAGCAGTCGGGAATACGGGGTTAGCACAGATACGCAGTATTTT.

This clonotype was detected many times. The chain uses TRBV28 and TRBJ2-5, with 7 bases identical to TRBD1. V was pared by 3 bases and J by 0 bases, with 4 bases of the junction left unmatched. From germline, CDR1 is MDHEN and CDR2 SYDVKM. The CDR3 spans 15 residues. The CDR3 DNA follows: TGTGCCAGCAGTTTCGGACAGGCCTACCAAGAGACCCAGTACTTC. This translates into CASSFGQAYQETQYF.